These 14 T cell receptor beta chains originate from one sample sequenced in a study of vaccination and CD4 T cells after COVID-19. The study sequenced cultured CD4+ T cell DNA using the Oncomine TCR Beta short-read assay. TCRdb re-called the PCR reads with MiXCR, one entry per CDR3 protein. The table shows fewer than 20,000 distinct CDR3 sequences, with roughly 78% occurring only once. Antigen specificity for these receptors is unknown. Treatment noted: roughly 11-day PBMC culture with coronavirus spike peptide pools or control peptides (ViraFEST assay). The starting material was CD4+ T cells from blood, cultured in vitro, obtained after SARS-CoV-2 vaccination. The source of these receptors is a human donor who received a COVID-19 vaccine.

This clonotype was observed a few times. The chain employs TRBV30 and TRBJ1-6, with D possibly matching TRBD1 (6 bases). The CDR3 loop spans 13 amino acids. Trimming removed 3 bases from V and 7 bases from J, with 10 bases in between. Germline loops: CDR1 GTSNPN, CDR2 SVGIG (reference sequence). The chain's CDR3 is CAWRKQGNSPLHF. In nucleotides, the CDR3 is TGTGCCTGGAGGAAGCAGGGGAATTCACCCCTCCACTTT.

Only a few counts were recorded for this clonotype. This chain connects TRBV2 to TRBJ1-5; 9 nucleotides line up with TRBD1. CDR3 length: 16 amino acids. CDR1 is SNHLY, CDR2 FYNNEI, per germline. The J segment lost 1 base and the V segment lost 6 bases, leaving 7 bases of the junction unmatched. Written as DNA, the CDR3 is TGTGCCAGCAGCCGAAGGACAGGGGAGAGCAATCAGCCCCAGCATTTT. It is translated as CASSRRTGESNQPQHF.

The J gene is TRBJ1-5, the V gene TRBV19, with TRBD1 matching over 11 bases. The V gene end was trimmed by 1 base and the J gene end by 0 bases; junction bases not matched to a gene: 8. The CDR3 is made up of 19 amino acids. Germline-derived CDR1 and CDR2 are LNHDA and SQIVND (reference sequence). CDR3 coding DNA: TGTGCCAGTAGTATAGTTCGGGACAGGGGGGTCGATAGCAATCAGCCCCAGCATTTT. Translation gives CASSIVRDRGVDSNQPQHF. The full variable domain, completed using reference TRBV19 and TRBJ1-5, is DGGITQSPKYLFRKEGQNVTLSCEQNLNHDAMYWYRQDPGQGLRLIYYSQIVNDFQKGDIAEGYSVSREKKESFPLTVTSAQKNPTAFYLCASSIVRDRGVDSNQPQHFGDGTRLSIL.

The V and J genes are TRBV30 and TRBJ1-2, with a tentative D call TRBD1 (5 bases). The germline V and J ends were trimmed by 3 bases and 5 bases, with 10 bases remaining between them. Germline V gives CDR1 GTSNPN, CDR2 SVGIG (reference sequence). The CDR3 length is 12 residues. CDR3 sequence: CAWRQVFYGYTF. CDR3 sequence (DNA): TGTGCCTGGAGACAGGTTTTTTATGGCTACACCTTC.

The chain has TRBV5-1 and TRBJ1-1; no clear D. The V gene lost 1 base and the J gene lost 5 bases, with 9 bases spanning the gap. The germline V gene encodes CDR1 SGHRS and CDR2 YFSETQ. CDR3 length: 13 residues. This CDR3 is CASSLIGITEAFF. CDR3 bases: TGCGCCAGCAGCTTGATAGGTATAACTGAAGCTTTCTTT.

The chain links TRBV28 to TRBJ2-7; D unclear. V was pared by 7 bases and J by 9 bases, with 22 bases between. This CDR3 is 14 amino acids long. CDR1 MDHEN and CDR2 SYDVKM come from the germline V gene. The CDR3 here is CASTPTGLESAQYF. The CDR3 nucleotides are TGTGCCAGCACTCCTACCGGTCTAGAATCCGCGCAGTACTTC.

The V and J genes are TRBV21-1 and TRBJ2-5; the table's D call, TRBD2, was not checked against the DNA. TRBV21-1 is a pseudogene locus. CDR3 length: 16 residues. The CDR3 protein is CASSKGLASGGETQYF. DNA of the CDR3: TGTGCCAGCAGCAAAGGTTTGGCTAGCGGGGGTGAGACCCAGTACTTC.

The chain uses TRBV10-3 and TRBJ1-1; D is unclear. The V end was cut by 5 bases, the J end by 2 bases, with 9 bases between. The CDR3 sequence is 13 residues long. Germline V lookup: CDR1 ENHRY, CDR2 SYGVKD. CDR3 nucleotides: TGTGCCATCAGTAACGACGGCAACACTGAAGCTTTCTTT. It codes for CAISNDGNTEAFF.

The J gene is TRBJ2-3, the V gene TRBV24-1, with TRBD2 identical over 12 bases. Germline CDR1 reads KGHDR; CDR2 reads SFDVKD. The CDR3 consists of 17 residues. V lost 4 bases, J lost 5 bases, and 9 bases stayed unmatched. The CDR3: CATSEGASGGVEDTQYF. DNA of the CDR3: TGTGCCACCAGTGAGGGAGCTAGCGGGGGGGTTGAAGATACGCAGTATTTT.

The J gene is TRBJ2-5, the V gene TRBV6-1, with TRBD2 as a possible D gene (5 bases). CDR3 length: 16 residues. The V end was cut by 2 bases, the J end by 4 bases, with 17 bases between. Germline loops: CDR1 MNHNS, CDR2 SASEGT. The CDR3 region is CASSESGFGLAETQYF. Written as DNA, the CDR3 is TGTGCCAGCAGTGAATCCGGTTTTGGGCTAGCAGAGACCCAGTACTTC.

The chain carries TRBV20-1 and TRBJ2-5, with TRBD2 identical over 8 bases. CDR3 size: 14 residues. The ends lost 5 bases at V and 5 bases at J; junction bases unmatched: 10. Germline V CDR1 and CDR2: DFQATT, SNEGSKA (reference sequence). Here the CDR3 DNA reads TGCAGTGCTGTCCTTGGGCGGGGGGAGGAGACCCAGTACTTC. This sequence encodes CSAVLGRGEETQYF.

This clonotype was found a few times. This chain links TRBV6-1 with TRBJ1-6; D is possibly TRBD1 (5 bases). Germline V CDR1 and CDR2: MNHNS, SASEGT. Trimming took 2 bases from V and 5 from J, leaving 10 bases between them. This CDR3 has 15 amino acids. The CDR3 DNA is TGTGCCAGCAGTGAAAGAAGGGGTGATAATTCACCCCTCCACTTT. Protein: CASSERRGDNSPLHF.

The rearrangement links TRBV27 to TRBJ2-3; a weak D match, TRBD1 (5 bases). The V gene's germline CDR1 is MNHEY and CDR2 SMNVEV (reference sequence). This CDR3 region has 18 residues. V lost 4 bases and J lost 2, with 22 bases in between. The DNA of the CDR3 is TGTGCCAGCAGTTATAGGGGCAGGGCTAGGACGGACACAGATACGCAGTATTTT. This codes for CASSYRGRARTDTDTQYF.

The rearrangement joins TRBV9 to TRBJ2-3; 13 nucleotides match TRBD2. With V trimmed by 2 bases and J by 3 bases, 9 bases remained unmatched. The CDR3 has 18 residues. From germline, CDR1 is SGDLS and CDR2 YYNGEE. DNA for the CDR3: TGTGCCAGCAGCGTGGGACTAGCGGGGAGGGGTCGAACAGATACGCAGTATTTT. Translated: CASSVGLAGRGRTDTQYF.